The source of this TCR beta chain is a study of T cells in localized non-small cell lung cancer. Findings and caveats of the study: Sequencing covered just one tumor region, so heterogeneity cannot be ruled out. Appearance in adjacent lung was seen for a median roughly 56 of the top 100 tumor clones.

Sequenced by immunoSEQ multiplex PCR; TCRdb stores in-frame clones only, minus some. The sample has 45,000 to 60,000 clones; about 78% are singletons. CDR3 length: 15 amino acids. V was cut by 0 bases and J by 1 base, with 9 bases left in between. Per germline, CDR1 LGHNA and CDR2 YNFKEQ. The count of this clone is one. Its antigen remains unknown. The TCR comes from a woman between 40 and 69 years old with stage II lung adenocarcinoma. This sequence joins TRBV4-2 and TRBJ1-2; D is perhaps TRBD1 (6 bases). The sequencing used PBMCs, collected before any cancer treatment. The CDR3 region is CASSQEDSYNYGYTF. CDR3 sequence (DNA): TGTGCCAGCAGCCAAGAGGACAGTTATAACTATGGCTACACCTTC.